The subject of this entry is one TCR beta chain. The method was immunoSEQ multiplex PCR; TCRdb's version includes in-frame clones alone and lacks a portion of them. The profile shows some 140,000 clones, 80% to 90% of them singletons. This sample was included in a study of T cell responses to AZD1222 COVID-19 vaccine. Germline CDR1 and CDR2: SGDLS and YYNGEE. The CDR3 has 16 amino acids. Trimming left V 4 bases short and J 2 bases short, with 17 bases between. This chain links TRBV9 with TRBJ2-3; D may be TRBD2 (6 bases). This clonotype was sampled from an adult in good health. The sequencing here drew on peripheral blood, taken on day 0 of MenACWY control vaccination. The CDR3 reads CASSPSAGQDTDTQYF. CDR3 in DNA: TGTGCCAGCAGCCCTTCCGCGGGGCAGGACACAGATACGCAGTATTTT.